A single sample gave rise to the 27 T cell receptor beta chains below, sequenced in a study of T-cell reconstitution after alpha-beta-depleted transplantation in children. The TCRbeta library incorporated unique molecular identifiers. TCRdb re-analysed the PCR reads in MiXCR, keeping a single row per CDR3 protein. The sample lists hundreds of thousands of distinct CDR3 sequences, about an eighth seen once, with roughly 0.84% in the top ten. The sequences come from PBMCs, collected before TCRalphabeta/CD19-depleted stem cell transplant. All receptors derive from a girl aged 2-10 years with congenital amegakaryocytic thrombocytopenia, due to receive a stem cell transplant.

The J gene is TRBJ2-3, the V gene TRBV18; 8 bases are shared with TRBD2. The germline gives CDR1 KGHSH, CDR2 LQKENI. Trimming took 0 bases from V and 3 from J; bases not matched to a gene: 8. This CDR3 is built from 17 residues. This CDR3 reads CASSPPGLAGGTDTQYF. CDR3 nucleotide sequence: TGTGCCAGCTCACCACCGGGGCTAGCGGGCGGAACAGATACGCAGTATTTT. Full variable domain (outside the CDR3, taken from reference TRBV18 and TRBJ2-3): NAGVMQNPRHLVRRRGQEARLRCSPMKGHSHVYWYRQLPEEGLKFMVYLQKENIIDESGMPKERFSAEFPKEGPSILRIQQVVRGDSAAYFCASSPPGLAGGTDTQYFGPGTRLTVL.

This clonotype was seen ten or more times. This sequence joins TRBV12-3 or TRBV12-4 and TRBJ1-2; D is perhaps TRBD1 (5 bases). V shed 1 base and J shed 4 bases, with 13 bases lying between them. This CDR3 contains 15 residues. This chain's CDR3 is CASSLVRGPPYGYTF. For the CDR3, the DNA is TGTGCCAGCAGTTTAGTAAGGGGCCCCCCCTATGGCTACACCTTC.

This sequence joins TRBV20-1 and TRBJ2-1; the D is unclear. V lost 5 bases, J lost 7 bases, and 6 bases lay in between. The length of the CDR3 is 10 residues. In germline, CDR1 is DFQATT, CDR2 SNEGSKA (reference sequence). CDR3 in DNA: TGCAGTGCTGGCCAGAATGAGCAGTTCTTC. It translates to CSAGQNEQFF.

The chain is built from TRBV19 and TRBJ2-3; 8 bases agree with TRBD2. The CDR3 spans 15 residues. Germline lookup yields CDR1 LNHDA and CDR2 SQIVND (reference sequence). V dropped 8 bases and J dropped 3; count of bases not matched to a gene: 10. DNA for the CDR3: TGTGCCAGTCAGCACCGGGAGGGCCGAACAGATACGCAGTATTTT. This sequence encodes CASQHREGRTDTQYF.

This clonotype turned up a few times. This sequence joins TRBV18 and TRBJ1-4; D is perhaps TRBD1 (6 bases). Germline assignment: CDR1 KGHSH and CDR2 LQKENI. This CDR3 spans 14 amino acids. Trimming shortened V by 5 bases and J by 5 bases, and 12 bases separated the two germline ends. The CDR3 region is CASSEDRTNEKLFF. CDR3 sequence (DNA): TGTGCCAGCTCAGAGGACAGAACCAATGAAAAACTGTTTTTT.

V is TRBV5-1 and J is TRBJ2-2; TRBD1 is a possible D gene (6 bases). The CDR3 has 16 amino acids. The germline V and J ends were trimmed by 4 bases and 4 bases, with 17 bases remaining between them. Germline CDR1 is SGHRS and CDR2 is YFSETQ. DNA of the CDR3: TGCGCCAGCAGCGAACAAAACTCCAGGGGCACCGGGGAGCTGTTTTTT. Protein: CASSEQNSRGTGELFF.

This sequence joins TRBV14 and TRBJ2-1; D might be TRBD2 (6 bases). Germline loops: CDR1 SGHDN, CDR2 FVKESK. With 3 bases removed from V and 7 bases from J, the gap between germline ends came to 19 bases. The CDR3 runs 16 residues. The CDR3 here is CASSHGGTGMRNEQFF. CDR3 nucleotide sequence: TGTGCCAGCAGCCACGGAGGGACTGGAATGAGGAATGAGCAGTTCTTC.

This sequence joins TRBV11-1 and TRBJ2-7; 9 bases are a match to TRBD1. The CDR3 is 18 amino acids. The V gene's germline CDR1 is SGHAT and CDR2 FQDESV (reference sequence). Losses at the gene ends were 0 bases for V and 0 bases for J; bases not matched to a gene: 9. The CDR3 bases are TGTGCCAGCAGCTTAGCCACACCCGGACAGGGGATCTCCTACGAGCAGTACTTC. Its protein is CASSLATPGQGISYEQYF. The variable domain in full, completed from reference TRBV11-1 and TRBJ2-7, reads EAEVAQSPRYKITEKSQAVAFWCDPISGHATLYWYRQILGQGPELLVQFQDESVVDDSQLPKDRFSAERLKGVDSTLKIQPAELGDSAMYLCASSLATPGQGISYEQYFGPGTRLTVT.

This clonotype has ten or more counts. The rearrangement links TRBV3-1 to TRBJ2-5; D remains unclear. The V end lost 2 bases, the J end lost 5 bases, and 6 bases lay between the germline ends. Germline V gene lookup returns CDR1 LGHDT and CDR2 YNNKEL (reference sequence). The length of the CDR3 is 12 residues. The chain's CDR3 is CASSQLRETQYF. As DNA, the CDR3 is TGTGCCAGCAGCCAACTACGGGAGACCCAGTACTTC.

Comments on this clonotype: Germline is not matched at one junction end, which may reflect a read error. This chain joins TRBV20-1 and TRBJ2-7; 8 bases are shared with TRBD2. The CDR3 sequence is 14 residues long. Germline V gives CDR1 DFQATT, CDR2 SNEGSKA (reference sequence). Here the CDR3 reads CSAIISAGAYEQYF. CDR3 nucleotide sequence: TGCAGTGCTATCATATCAGCGGGAGCCTACGAGCAGTATTTC.

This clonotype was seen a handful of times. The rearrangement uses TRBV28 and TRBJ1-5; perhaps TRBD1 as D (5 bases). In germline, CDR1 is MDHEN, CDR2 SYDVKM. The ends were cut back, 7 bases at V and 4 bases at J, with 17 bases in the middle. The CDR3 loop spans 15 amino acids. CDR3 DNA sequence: TGTGCCAGCATCCACCAGGGACGGGGTAATCAGCCCCAGCATTTT. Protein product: CASIHQGRGNQPQHF.

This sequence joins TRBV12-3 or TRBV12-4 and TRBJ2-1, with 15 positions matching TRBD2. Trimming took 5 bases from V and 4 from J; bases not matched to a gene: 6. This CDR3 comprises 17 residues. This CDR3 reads CASSPWTSGREYNEQFF. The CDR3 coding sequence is TGTGCCAGCAGTCCTTGGACTAGCGGGAGGGAATACAATGAGCAGTTCTTC.

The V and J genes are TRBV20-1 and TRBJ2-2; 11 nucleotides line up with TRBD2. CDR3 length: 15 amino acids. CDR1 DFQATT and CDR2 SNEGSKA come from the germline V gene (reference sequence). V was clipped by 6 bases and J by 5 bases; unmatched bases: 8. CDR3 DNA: TGCAGTGCCAAAAGCCTAGCGGGAGGAACCGGGGAGCTGTTTTTT. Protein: CSAKSLAGGTGELFF.

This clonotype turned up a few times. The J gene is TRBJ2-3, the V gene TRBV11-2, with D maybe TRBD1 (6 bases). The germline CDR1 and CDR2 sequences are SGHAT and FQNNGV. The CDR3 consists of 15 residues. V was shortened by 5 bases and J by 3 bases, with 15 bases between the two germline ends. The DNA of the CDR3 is TGTGCCAGCAGCCTACAGGGTATTCGAACAGATACGCAGTATTTT. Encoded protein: CASSLQGIRTDTQYF.

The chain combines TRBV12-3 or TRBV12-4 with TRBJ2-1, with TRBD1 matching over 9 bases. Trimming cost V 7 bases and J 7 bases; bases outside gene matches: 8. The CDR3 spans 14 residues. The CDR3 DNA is TGTGCCAGCACCACGACAGGGGGGGGAAATGAGCAGTTCTTC. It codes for CASTTTGGGNEQFF.

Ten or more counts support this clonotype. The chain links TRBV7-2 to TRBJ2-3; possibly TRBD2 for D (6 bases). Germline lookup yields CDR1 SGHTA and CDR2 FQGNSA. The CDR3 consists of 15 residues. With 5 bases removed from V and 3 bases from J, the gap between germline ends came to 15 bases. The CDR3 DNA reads TGTGCCAGCAGCCCTCAGGGAGGTTTTACAGATACGCAGTATTTT. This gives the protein CASSPQGGFTDTQYF.

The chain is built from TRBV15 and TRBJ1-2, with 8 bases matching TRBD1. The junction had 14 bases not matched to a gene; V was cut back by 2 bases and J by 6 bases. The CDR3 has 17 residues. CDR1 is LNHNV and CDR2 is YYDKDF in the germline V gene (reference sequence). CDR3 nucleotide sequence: TGTGCCACCAGCAGACAATTTTTACGGACAGGGAGGGATGGCTACACCTTC. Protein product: CATSRQFLRTGRDGYTF.

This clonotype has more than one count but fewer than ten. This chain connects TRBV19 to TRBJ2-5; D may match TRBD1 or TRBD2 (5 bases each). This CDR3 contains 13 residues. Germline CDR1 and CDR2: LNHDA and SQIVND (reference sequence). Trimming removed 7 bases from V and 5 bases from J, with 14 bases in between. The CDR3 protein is CASKGYRRETQYF. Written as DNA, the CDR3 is TGTGCCAGTAAAGGTTACAGGAGGGAGACCCAGTACTTC.

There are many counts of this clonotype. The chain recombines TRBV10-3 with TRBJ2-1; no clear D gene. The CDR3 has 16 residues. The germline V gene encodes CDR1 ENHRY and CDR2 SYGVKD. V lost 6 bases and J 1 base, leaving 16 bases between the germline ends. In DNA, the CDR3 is TGTGCCATCAGCCGGCTAAGGGTCGAGTCCTACAATGAGCAGTTCTTC. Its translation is CAISRLRVESYNEQFF.

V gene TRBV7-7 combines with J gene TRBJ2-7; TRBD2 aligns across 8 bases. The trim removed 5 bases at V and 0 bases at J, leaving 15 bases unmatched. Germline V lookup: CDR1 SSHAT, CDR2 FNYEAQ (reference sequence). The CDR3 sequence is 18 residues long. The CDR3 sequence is CASSPLQRTSRSSYEQYF. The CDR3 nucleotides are TGTGCCAGCAGCCCCCTCCAACGGACTAGCCGGAGCTCCTACGAGCAGTACTTC.

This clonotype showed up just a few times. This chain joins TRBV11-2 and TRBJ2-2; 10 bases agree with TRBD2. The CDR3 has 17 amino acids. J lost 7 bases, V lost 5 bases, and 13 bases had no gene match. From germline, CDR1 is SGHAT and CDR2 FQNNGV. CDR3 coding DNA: TGTGCCAGCAGCCACTTCAGCGGGAGGGCATTTGGCGGGGAGCTGTTTTTT. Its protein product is CASSHFSGRAFGGELFF.

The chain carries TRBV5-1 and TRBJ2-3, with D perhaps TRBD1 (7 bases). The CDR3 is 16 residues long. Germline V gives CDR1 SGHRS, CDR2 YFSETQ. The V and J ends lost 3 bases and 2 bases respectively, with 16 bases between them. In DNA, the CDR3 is TGCGCCAGCAGCTCTGGAGGGGGCTATCACACAGATACGCAGTATTTT. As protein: CASSSGGGYHTDTQYF.

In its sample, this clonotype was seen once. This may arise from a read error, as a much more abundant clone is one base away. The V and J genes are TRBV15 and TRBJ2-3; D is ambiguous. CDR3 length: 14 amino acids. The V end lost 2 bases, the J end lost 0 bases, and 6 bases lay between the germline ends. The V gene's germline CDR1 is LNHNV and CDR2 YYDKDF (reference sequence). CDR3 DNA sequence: TGTGCCACCAGCAGAACCCATAGCACAGATACGCAGTATTTT. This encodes CATSRTHSTDTQYF.

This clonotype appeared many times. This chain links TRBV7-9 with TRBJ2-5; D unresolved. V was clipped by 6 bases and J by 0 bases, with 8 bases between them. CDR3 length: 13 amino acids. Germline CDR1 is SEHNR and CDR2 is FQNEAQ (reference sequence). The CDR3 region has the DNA TGTGCCAGCAGAGTGCGAAACCAAGAGACCCAGTACTTC. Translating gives CASRVRNQETQYF.

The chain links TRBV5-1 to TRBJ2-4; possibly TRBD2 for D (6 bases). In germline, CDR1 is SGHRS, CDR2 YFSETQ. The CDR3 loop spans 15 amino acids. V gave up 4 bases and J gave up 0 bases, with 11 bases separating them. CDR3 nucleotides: TGCGCCAGCAGCCCCTGGGAGGTAGCCAAAAACATTCAGTACTTC. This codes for CASSPWEVAKNIQYF.

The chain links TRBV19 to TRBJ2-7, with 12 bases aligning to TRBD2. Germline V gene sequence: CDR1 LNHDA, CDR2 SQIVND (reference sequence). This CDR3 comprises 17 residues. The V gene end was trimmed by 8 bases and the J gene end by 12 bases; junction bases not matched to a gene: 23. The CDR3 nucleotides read TGTGCCAGTTCGCGGACTAGCGGGAAAGACCTACGAGCGGTGCTGTACTTC. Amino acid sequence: CASSRTSGKDLRAVLYF.

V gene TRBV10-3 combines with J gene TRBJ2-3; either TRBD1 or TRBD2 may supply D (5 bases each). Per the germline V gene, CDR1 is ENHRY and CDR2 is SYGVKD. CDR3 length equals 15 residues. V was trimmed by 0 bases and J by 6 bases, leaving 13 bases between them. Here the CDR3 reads CAISESTGRPDTQYF. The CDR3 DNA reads TGTGCCATCAGTGAGTCGACGGGACGCCCGGATACGCAGTATTTT.